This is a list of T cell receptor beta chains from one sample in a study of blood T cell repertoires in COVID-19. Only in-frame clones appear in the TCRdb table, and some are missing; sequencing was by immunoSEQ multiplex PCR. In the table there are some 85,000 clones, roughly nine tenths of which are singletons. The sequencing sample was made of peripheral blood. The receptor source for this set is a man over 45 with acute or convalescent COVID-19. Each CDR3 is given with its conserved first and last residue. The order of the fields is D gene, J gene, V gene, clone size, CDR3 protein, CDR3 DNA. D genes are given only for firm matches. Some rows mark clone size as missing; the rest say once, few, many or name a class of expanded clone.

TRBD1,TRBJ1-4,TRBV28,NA,CASSSGGTGNNEKLFF,TGTGCCAGCAGTTCTGGGGGGACAGGGAATAATGAAAAACTGTTTTTT
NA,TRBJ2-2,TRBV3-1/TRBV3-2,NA,CASSRRVDTGELFF,TGTGCCAGCAGCCGCCGGGTGGACACCGGGGAGCTGTTTTTT
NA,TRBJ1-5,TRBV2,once,CASSEQGSRPQHF,TGTGCCAGCAGTGAACAGGGTTCACGCCCCCAGCATTTT
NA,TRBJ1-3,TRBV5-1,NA,CASSLVGGTSGNTIYF,TGCGCCAGCAGCTTGGTGGGGGGAACCTCTGGAAACACCATATATTTT
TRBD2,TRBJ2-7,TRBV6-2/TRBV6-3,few,CASSYSTSGGTPYEQYF,TGTGCCAGCAGTTACTCGACTAGCGGGGGGACCCCCTACGAGCAGTACTTC
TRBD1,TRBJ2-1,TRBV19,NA,CASSTTGGKSYNEQFF,TGTGCCAGTAGTACGACAGGGGGAAAGTCCTACAATGAGCAGTTCTTC
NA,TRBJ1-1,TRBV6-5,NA,CASSHGGRNTEAFF,TGTGCCAGCAGTCACGGGGGACGCAACACTGAAGCTTTCTTT
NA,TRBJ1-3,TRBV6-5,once,CASSYSEGPGNTIYF,TGTGCCAGCAGTTACTCGGAGGGGCCTGGAAACACCATATATTTT
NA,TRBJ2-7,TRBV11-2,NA,CASSYSGSAYEQYF,TGTGCCAGCAGCTACTCAGGGTCTGCCTACGAGCAGTACTTC
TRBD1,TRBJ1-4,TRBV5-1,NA,CASSFDRAEKLFF,TGCGCCAGCAGCTTCGACAGGGCGGAAAAACTGTTTTTT
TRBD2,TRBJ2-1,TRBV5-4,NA,CASGSGGALTGGEQFF,TGTGCCAGCGGAAGCGGGGGAGCGCTCACAGGCGGTGAGCAGTTCTTC
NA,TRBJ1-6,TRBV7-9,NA,CASSLARAYNSPLHF,TGTGCCAGCAGCTTAGCCCGGGCCTATAATTCACCCCTCCACTTT
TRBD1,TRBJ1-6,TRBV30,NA,CAWRIQGGYSPLHF,TGTGCCTGGAGGATACAGGGGGGCTATTCACCCCTCCACTTT
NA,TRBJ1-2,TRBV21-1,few,CATPAPTGGYGYTF,TGTGCCACCCCAGCCCCTACAGGGGGCTATGGCTACACCTTC
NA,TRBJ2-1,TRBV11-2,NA,CASSLVDSEQFF,TGTGCCAGCAGCTTAGTAGACTCGGAGCAGTTCTTC
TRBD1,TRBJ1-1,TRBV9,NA,CASSVGTGGATEAFF,TGTGCCAGCAGCGTAGGGACAGGGGGGGCCACTGAAGCTTTCTTT
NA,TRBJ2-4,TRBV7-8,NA,CASSLAGGNLAKNIQYF,TGTGCCAGCAGCTTAGCGGGGGGAAACCTAGCCAAAAACATTCAGTACTTC
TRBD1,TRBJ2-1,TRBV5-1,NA,CASSLAVTGENNEQFF,TGCGCCAGCAGCTTGGCCGTGACAGGGGAAAACAATGAGCAGTTCTTC
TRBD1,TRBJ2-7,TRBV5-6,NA,CASSILGQAGRLEQYF,TGTGCCAGCAGCATACTTGGACAGGCGGGTCGTCTAGAGCAGTACTTC
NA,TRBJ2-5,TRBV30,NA,CAWSRKGLGETQYF,TGTGCCTGGAGTAGAAAGGGGCTTGGGGAGACCCAGTACTTC
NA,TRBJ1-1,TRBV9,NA,CASSVGARQTTEAFF,TGTGCCAGCAGCGTAGGGGCTCGGCAGACGACCGAAGCTTTCTTT
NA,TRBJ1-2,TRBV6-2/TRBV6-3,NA,CASNPEGDPGVHGYTF,TGTGCCAGCAACCCCGAGGGAGATCCGGGGGTCCATGGCTACACCTTC
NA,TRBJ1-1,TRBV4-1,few,CASSPGSGGTEAFF,TGCGCCAGCAGCCCCGGATCTGGAGGGACTGAAGCTTTCTTT
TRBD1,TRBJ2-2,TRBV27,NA,CASSWFVGTANTGELFF,TGTGCCAGCAGTTGGTTTGTCGGGACAGCGAACACCGGGGAGCTGTTTTTT
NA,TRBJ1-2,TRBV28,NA,CASSLLGSAGDYGYTF,TGTGCCAGCAGTTTATTAGGCTCGGCCGGGGATTATGGCTACACCTTC
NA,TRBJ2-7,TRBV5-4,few,CASSPGHGTYEQYF,TGTGCCAGCAGCCCGGGACACGGAACCTACGAGCAGTACTTC
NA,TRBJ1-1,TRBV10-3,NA,CAISIKGENTEAFF,TGTGCCATCAGTATTAAGGGGGAGAACACTGAAGCTTTCTTT
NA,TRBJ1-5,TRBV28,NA,CASSPYSSNQPQHF,TGTGCCAGCAGTCCCTACAGTTCCAATCAGCCCCAGCATTTT
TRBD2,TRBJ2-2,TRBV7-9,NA,CASSRAGSGGRTGELFF,TGTGCCAGCAGCCGAGCTGGGAGCGGGGGGCGGACCGGGGAGCTGTTTTTT
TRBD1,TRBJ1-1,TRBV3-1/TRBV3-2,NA,CASSFGQGATEAFF,TGTGCCAGCAGCTTCGGACAGGGAGCCACTGAAGCTTTCTTT
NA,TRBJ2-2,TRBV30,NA,CAWSVGYGELFF,TGTGCCTGGAGTGTCGGGTACGGGGAGCTGTTTTTT
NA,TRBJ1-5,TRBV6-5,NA,CASTYGQGNQPQHF,TGTGCCAGCACCTACGGGCAGGGAAATCAGCCCCAGCATTTT
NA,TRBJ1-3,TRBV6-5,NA,CASRVGGFSGNTIYF,TGTGCCAGCAGGGTCGGGGGTTTCTCTGGAAACACCATATATTTT
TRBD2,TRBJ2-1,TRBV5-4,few,CASSLVSGGSVNEQFF,TGTGCCAGCAGCTTGGTGAGCGGGGGTTCGGTCAATGAGCAGTTCTTC
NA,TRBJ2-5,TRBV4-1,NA,CASSLRGQETQYF,TGCGCCAGCAGCCTCAGGGGTCAAGAGACCCAGTACTTC